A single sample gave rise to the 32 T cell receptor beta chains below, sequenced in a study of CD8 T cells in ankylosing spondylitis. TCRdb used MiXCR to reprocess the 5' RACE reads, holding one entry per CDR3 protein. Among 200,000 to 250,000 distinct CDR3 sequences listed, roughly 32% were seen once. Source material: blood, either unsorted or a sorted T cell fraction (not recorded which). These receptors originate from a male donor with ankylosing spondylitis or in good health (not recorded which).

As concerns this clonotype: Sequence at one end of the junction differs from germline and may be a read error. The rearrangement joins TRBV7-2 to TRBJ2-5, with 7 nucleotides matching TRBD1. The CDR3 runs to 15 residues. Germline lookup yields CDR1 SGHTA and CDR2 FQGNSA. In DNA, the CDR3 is TGTGCCAGCACCTTAGGCGGACAGGATCAAGAGACCCAGTACTTC. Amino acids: CASTLGGQDQETQYF. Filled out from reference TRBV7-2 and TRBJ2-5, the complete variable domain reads GAGVSQSPSNKVTEKGKDVELRCDPISGHTALYWYRQSLGQGLEFLIYFQGNSAPDKSGLPSDRFSAERTGGSVSTLTIQRTQQEDSAVYLCASTLGGQDQETQYFGPGTRLLVL.

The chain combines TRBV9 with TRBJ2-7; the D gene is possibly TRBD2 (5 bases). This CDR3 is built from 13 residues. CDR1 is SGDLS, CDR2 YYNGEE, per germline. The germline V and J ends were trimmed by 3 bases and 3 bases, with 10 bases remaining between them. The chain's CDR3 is CASSATDYYEQYF. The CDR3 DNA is TGTGCCAGCAGCGCAACCGACTACTACGAGCAGTACTTC.

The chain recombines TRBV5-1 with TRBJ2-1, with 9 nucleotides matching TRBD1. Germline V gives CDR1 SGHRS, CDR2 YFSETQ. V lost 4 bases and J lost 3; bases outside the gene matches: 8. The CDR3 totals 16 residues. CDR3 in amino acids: CASSGTGGVGYNEQFF. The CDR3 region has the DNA TGCGCCAGCAGCGGCACAGGGGGCGTTGGCTACAATGAGCAGTTCTTC.

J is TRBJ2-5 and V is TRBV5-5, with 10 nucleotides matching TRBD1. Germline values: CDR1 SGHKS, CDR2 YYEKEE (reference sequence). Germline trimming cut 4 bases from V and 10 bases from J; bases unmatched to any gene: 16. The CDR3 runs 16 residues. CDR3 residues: CASSLQGQGLVADQYF. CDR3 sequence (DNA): TGTGCCAGCAGCCTACAGGGACAGGGGTTGGTTGCGGACCAGTACTTC.

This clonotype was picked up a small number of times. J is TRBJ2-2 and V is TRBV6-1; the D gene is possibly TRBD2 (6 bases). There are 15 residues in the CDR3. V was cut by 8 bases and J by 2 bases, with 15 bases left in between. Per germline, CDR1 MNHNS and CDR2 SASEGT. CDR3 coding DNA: TGTGCCAGCCGGGGGACTTATCCTAACACCGGGGAGCTGTTTTTT. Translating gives CASRGTYPNTGELFF.

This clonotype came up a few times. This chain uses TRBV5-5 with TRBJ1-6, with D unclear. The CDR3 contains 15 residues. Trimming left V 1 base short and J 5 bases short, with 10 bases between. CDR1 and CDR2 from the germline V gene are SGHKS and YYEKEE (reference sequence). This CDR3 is CASSLSGLNNSPLHF. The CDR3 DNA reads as TGTGCCAGCAGCTTGTCGGGGTTAAATAATTCACCCCTCCACTTT. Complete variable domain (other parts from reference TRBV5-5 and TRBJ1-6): DAGVTQSPTHLIKTRGQQVTLRCSPISGHKSVSWYQQVLGQGPQFIFQYYEKEERGRGNFPDRFSARQFPNYSSELNVNALLLGDSALYLCASSLSGLNNSPLHFGNGTRLTVT.

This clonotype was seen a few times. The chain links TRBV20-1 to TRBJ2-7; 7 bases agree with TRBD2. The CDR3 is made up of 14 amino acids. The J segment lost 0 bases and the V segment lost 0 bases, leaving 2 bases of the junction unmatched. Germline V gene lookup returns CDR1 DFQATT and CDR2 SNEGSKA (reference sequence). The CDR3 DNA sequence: TGCAGTGCTAGAGAGGGGGGGAACTCCTACGAGCAGTACTTC. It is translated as CSAREGGNSYEQYF.

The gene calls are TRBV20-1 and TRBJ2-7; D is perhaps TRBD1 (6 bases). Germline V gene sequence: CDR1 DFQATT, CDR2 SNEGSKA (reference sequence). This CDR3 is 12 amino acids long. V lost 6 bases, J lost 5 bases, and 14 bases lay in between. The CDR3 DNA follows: TGCAGTGCACGACGCAGGGGCCACGAGCAGTACTTC. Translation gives CSARRRGHEQYF.

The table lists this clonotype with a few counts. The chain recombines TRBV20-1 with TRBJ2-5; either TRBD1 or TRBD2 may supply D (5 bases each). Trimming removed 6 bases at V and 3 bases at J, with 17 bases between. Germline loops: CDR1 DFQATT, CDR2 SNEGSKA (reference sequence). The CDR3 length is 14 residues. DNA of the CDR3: TGCAGTGCCGCCTTCGTTGGGGGAGAAGAGACCCAGTACTTC. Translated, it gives CSAAFVGGEETQYF.

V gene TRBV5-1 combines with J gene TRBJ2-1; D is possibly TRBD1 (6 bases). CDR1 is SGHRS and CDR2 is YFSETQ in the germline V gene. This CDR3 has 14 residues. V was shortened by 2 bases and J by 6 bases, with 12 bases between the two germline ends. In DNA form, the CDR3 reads TGCGCCAGCAGCTTCCGGACAGCCTTCAATGAGCAGTTCTTC. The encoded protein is CASSFRTAFNEQFF.

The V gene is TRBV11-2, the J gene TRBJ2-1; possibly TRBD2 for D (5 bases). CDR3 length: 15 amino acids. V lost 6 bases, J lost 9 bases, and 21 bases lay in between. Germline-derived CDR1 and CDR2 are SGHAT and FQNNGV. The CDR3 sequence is CASRFPGRGPIEQFF. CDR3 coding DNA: TGTGCCAGCAGATTTCCGGGCCGAGGGCCCATTGAGCAGTTCTTC. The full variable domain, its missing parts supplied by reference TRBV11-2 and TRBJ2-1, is EAGVAQSPRYKIIEKRQSVAFWCNPISGHATLYWYQQILGQGPKLLIQFQNNGVVDDSQLPKDRFSAERLKGVDSTLKIQPAKLEDSAVYLCASRFPGRGPIEQFFGPGTRLTVL.

The chain's CDR3 is CASSTNRGPNYGYTF. CDR3 in DNA: TGTGCCAGCAGCACCAACAGGGGACCTAACTATGGCTACACCTTC. The V and J genes are TRBV7-9 and TRBJ1-2, with 7 nucleotides matching TRBD1. Trimming took 5 bases from V and 0 from J; bases not matched to a gene: 6. Germline CDR1 is SEHNR and CDR2 is FQNEAQ (reference sequence). This CDR3 spans 15 amino acids.

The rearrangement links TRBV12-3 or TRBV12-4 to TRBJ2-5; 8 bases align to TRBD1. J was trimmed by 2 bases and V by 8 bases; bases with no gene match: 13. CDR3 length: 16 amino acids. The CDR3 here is CASGPSGTGGQETQYF. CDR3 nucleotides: TGTGCCAGCGGGCCATCCGGGACAGGCGGTCAAGAGACCCAGTACTTC.

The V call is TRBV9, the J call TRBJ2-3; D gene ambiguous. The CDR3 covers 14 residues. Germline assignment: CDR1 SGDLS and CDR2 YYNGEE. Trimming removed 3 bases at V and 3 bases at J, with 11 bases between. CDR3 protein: CASSGGRITDTQYF. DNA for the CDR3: TGTGCCAGCAGCGGCGGACGGATTACAGATACGCAGTATTTT.

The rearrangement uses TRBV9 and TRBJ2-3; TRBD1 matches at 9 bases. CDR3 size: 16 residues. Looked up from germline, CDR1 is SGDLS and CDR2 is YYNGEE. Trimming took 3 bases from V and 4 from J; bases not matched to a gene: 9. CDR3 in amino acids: CASSGGSGQGPDTQYF. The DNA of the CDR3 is TGTGCCAGCAGCGGAGGCTCGGGACAGGGCCCAGATACGCAGTATTTT.

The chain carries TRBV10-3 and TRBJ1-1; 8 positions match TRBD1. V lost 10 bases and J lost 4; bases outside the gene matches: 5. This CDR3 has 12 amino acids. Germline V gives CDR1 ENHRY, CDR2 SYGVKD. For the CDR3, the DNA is TGTGCCACCGGACAGGGATCCACTGAAGCTTTCTTT. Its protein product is CATGQGSTEAFF.

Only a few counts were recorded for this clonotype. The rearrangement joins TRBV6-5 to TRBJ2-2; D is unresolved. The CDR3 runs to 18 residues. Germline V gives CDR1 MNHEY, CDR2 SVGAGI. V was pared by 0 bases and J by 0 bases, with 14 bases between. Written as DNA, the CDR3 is TGTGCCAGCAGTTACTCGACCCCTTCCCTAACGAACACCGGGGAGCTGTTTTTT. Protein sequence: CASSYSTPSLTNTGELFF.

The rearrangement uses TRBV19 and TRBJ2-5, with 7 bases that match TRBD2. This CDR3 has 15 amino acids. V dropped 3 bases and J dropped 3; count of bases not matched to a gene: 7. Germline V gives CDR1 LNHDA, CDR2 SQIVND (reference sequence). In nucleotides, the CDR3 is TGTGCCAGTAGTATGGCGACCGCGGGGGAAGAGACCCAGTACTTC. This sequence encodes CASSMATAGEETQYF.

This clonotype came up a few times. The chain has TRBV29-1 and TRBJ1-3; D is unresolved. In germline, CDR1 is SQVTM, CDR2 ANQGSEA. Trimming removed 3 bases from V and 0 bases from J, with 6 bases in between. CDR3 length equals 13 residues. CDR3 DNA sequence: TGCAGCGTTGAGAGGCTCTCTGGAAACACCATATATTTT. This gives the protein CSVERLSGNTIYF.

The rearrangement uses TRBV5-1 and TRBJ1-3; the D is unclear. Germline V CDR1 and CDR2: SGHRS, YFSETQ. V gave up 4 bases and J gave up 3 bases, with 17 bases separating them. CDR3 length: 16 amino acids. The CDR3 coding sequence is TGCGCCAGCAGCATCCGGGCCCTCTACGATGGAAACACCATATATTTT. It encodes CASSIRALYDGNTIYF.

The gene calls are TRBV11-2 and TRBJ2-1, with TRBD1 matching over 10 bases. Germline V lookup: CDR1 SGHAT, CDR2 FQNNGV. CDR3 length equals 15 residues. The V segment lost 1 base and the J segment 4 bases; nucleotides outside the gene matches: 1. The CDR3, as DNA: TGTGCCAGCAGCTTAGGGACAGGGGGTTACAATGAGCAGTTCTTC. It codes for CASSLGTGGYNEQFF.

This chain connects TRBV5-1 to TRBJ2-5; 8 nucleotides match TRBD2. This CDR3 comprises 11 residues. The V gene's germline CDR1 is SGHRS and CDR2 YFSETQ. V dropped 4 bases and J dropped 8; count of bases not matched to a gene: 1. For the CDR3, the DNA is TGCGCCAGCAGCCGGGGGGGAACCCAGTACTTC. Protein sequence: CASSRGGTQYF.

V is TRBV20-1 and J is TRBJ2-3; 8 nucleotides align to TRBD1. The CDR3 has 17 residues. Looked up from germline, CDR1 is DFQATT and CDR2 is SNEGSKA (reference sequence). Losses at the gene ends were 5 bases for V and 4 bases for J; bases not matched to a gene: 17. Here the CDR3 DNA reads TGCAGTGCTCCGCCCGAACCTCGACAGGGGTGGGCAGATACGCAGTATTTT. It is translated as CSAPPEPRQGWADTQYF.

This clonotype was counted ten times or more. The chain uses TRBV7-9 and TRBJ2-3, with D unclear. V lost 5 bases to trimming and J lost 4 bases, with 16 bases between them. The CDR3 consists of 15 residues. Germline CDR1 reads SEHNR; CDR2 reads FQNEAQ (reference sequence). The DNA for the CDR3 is TGTGCCAGCAGCCCCCGGAAATTGGCGGCAGATACGCAGTATTTT. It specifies CASSPRKLAADTQYF.

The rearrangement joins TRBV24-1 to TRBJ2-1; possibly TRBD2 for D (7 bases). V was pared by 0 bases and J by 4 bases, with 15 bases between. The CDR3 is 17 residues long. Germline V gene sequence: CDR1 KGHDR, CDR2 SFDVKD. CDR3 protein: CATSDLVSEGGYNEQFF. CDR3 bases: TGTGCCACCAGTGATTTGGTTTCTGAGGGGGGGTACAATGAGCAGTTCTTC.

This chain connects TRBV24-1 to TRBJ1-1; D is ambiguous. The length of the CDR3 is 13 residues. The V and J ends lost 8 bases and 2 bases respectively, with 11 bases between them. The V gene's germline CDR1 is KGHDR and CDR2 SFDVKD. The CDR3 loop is CATKGPSNTEAFF. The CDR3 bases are TGTGCCACCAAAGGACCTTCTAACACTGAAGCTTTCTTT.

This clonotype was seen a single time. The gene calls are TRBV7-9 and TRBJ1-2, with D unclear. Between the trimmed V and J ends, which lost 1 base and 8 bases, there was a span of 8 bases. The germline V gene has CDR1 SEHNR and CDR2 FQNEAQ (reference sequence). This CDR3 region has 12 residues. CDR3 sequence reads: CASSLESAGYTF. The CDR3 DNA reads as TGTGCCAGCAGCTTAGAGTCGGCCGGCTACACCTTC.

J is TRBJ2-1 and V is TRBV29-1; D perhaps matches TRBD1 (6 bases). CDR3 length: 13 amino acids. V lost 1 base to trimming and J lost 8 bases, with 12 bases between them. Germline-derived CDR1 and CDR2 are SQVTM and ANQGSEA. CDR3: CSVEGQGMDEQFF. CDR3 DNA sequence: TGCAGCGTTGAAGGGCAGGGGATGGATGAGCAGTTCTTC.

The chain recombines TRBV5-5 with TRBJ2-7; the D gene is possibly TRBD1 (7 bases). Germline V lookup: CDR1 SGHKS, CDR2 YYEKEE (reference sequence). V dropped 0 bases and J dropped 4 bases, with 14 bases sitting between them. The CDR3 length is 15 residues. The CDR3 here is CASSLGGGGFYEQYF. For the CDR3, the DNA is TGTGCCAGCAGCTTGGGCGGAGGGGGCTTTTACGAGCAGTACTTC. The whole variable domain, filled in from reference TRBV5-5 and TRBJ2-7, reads DAGVTQSPTHLIKTRGQQVTLRCSPISGHKSVSWYQQVLGQGPQFIFQYYEKEERGRGNFPDRFSARQFPNYSSELNVNALLLGDSALYLCASSLGGGGFYEQYFGPGTRLTVT.

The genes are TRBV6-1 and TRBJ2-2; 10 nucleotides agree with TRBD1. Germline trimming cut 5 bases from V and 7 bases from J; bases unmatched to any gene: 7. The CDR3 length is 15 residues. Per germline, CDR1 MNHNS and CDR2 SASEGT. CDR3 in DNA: TGTGCCAGCAGTCCCCGGGACAGGGGTATCGGGGAGCTGTTTTTT. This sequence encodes CASSPRDRGIGELFF.

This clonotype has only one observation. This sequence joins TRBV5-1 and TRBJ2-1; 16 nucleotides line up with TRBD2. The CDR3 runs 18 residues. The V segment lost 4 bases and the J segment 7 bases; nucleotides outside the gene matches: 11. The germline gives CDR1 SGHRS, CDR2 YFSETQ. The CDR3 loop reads CASSRSGTSGGARNEQFF. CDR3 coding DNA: TGCGCCAGCAGCCGGTCCGGGACTAGCGGGGGGGCGCGGAATGAGCAGTTCTTC.

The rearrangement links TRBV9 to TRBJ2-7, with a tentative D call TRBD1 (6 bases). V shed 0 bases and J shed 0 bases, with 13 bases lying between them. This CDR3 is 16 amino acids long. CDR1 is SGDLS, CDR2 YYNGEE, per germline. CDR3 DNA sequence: TGTGCCAGCAGCGTAGCGTGGGGGACAAGCTCCTACGAGCAGTACTTC. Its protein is CASSVAWGTSSYEQYF.